This record concerns one T cell receptor (beta chain) sequence. Per germline, CDR1 SGDLS and CDR2 YYNGEE. The length of the CDR3 is 16 residues. Deletions cut 3 bases from V and 0 bases from J, with 15 bases between. The data are from a study of blood T cell repertoires in COVID-19. Study in general: Samples taken during acute and convalescent COVID-19 were collected in the United States, Italy and Spain. Nucleic acid was either cDNA or gDNA, and it came from T cells, B-cell-depleted T cells, or PBMCs.

In the original workflow: How many nucleated cells were present was estimated from reference gene primer amplification. Sequenced by immunoSEQ multiplex PCR; TCRdb stores in-frame clones only, minus some. Clonal size and the V and J genes are those of that table, whereas D and trimming came from the DNA. The sample lists about 59,000 clones, around 88% occurring once. This receptor was identified in a woman over 75 with active COVID-19. The J gene is TRBJ1-2, the V gene TRBV9, with D unclear. The sequencing sample was made of peripheral blood. CDR3 amino acids: CASSENRHMTNYGYTF. The CDR3 nucleotides read TGTGCCAGCAGCGAAAATAGACACATGACTAACTATGGCTACACCTTC.